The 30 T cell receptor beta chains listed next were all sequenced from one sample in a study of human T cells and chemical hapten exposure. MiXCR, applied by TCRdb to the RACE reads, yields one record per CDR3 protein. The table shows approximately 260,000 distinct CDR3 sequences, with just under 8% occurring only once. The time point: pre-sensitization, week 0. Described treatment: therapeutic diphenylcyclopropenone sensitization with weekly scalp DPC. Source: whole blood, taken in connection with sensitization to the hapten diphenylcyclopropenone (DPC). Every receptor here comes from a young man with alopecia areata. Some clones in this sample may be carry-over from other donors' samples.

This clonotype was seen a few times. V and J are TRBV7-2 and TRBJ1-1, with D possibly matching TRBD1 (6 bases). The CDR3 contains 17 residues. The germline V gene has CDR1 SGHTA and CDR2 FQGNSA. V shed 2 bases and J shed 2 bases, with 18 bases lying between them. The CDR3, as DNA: TGTGCCAGCAGCTTAAATAGAGGGGGGAGACTTAACACTGAAGCTTTCTTT. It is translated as CASSLNRGGRLNTEAFF.

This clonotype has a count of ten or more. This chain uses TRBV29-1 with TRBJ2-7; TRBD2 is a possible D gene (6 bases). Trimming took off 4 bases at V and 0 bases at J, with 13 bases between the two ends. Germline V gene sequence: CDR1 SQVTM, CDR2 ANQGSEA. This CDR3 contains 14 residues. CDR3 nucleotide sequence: TGCAGCGTTGGGAGGGGACCCCTCTCCTACGAGCAGTACTTC. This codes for CSVGRGPLSYEQYF.

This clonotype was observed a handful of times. CDR3 loop: CAIRTTRGSLTDTQYF. CDR3 in DNA: TGTGCCATCAGAACCACCCGGGGGTCCCTCACAGATACGCAGTATTTT. The chain carries TRBV10-3 and TRBJ2-3; the D gene is possibly TRBD2 (6 bases). V was pared by 6 bases and J by 2 bases, with 18 bases between. The CDR3 is 16 amino acids. Germline V gene sequence: CDR1 ENHRY, CDR2 SYGVKD.

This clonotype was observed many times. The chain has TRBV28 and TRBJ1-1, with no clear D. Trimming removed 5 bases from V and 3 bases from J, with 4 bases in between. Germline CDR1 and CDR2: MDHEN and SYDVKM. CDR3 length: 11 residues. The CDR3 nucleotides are TGTGCCAGCAGTCAGTACACTGAAGCTTTCTTT. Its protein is CASSQYTEAFF.

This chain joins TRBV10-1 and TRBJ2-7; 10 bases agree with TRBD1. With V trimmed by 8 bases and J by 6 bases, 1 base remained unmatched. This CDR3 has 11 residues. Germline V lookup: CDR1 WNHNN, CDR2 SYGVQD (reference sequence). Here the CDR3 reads CASGQGGEQYF. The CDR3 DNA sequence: TGCGCCAGCGGACAGGGGGGCGAGCAGTACTTC.

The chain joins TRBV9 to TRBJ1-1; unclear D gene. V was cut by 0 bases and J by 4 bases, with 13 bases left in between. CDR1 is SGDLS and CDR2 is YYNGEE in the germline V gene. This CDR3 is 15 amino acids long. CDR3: CASSVAPAGSTEAFF. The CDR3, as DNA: TGTGCCAGCAGCGTAGCTCCTGCGGGGAGCACTGAAGCTTTCTTT.

CDR3 sequence: CASSERAMNTEAFF. The DNA for the CDR3 is TGTGCCAGCAGTGAAAGAGCCATGAACACTGAAGCTTTCTTT. The gene calls are TRBV6-1 and TRBJ1-1, with D uncertain. This CDR3 region has 14 residues. The germline V and J ends were trimmed by 2 bases and 0 bases, with 7 bases remaining between them. Germline assignment: CDR1 MNHNS and CDR2 SASEGT.

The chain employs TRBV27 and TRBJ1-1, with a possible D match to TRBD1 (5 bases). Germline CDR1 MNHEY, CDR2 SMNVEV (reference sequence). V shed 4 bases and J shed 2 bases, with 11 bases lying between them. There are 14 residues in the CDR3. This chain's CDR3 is CASSSRQFNTEAFF. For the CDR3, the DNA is TGTGCCAGCAGTTCCCGACAGTTTAACACTGAAGCTTTCTTT.

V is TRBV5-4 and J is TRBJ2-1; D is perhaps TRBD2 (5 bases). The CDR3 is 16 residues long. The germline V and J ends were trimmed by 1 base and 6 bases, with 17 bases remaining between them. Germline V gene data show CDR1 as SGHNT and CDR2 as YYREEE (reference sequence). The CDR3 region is CASSLKVSRAFNEQFF. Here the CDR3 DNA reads TGTGCCAGCAGCTTGAAGGTCTCGAGGGCATTCAATGAGCAGTTCTTC. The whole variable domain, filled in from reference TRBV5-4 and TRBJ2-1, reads ETGVTQSPTHLIKTRGQQVTLRCSSQSGHNTVSWYQQALGQGPQFIFQYYREEENGRGNFPPRFSGLQFPNYSSELNVNALELDDSALYLCASSLKVSRAFNEQFFGPGTRLTVL.

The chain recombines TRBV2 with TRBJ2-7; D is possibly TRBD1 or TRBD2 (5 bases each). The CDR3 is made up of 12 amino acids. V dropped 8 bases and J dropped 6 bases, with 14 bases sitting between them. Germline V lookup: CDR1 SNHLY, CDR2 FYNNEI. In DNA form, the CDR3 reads TGTGCCAGCCAGGTGGGGGTAAGCGAGCAGTACGTC. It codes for CASQVGVSEQYV.

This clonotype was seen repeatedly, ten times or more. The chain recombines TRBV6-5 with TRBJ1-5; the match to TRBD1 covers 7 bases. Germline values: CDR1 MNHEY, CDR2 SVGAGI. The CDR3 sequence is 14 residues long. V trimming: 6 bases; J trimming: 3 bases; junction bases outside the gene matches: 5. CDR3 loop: CASSPTGINQPQHF. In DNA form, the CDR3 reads TGTGCCAGCAGCCCGACAGGGATCAATCAGCCCCAGCATTTT.

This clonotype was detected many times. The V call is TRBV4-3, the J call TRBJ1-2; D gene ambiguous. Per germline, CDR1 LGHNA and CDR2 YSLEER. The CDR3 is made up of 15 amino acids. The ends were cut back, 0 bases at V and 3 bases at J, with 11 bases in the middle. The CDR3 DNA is TGCGCCAGCAGCCAAGATAAGTCACGCTACTATGGCTACACCTTC. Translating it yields CASSQDKSRYYGYTF.

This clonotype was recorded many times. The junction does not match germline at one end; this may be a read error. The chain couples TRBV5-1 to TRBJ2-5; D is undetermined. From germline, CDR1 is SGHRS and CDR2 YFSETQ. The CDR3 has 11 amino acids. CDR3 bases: TGTGCCAGCAGTTTAAAAGAGACCCAGTACTTC. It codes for CASSLKETQYF. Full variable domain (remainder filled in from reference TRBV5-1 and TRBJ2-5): KAGVTQTPRYLIKTRGQQVTLSCSPISGHRSVSWYQQTPGQGLQFLFEYFSETQRNKGNFPGRFSGRQFSNSRSEMNVSTLELGDSALYLCASSLKETQYFGPGTRLLVL.

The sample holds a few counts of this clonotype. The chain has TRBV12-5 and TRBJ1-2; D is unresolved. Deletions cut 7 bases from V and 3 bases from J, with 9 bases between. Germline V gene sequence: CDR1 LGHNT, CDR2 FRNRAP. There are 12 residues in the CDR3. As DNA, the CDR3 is TGTGCTAGTGTTTCGGTTTACTATGGCTACACCTTC. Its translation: CASVSVYYGYTF.

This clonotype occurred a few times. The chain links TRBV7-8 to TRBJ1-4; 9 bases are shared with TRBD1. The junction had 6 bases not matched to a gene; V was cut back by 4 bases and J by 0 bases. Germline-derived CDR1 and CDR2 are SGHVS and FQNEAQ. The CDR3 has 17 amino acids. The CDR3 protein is CASSYRDRATTNEKLFF. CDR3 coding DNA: TGTGCCAGCAGCTACCGGGACAGGGCCACAACTAATGAAAAACTGTTTTTT.

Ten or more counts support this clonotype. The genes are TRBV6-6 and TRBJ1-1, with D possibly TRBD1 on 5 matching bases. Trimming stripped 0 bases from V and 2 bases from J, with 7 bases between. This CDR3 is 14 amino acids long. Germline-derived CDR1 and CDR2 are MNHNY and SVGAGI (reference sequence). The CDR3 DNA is TGTGCCAGCAGTTACTCGAGGGGTAACACTGAAGCTTTCTTT. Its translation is CASSYSRGNTEAFF.

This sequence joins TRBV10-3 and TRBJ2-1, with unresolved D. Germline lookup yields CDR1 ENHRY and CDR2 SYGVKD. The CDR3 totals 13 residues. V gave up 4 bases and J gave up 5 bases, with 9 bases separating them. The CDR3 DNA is TGTGCCATCAGTGGGATTGAAAACAATGAGCAGTTCTTC. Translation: CAISGIENNEQFF.

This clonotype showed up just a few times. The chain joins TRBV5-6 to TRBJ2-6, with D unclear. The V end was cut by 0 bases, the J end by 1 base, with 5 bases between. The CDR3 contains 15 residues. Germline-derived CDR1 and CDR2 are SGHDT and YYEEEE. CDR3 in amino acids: CASSLAPSGANVLTF. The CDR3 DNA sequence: TGTGCCAGCAGCTTGGCTCCATCTGGGGCCAACGTCCTGACTTTC. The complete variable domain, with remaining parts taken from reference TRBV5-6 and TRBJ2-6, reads DAGVTQSPTHLIKTRGQQVTLRCSPKSGHDTVSWYQQALGQGPQFIFQYYEEEERQRGNFPDRFSGHQFPNYSSELNVNALLLGDSALYLCASSLAPSGANVLTFGAGSRLTVL.

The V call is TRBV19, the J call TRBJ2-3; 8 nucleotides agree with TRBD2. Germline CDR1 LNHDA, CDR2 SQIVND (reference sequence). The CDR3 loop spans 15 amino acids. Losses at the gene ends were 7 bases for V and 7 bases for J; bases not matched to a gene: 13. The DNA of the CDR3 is TGTGCCAGTACCCTAAGCGGGGGCGAGGGATATACGCAGTATTTT. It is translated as CASTLSGGEGYTQYF.

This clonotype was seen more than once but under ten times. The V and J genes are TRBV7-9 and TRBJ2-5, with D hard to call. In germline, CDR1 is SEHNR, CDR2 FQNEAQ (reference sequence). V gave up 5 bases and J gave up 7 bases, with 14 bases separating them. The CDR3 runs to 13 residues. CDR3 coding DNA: TGTGCCAGCAGCCCGGCCCCGGAGCTGACCCAGTACTTC. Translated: CASSPAPELTQYF. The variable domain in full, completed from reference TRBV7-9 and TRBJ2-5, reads DTGVSQNPRHKITKRGQNVTFRCDPISEHNRLYWYRQTLGQGPEFLTYFQNEAQLEKSRLLSDRFSAERPKGSFSTLEIQRTEQGDSAMYLCASSPAPELTQYFGPGTRLLVL.

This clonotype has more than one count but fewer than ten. CDR3 nucleotide sequence: TGTGCCAGCAGCCACTTAGCGGGGTCCTTAAATGAGCAGTTCTTC. Its translation: CASSHLAGSLNEQFF. V and J are TRBV3-1 and TRBJ2-1; 8 nucleotides line up with TRBD2. Germline CDR1 and CDR2: LGHDT and YNNKEL (reference sequence). Trimming cost V 3 bases and J 7 bases; bases outside gene matches: 8. CDR3 length: 15 amino acids.

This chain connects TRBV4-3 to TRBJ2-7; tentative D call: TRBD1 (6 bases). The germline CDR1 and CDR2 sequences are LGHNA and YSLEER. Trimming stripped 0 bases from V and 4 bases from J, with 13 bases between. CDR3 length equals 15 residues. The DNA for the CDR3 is TGCGCCAGCAGCCAAGACGGGACAACCCAATACGAGCAGTACTTC. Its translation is CASSQDGTTQYEQYF.

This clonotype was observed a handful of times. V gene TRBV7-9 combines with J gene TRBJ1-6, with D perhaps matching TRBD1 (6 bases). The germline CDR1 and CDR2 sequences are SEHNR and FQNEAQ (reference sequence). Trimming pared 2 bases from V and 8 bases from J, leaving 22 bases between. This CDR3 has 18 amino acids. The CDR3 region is CASSLRPVGVPGDSPLHF. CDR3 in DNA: TGTGCCAGCAGCTTACGCCCCGTCGGGGTCCCAGGGGATTCACCCCTCCACTTT.

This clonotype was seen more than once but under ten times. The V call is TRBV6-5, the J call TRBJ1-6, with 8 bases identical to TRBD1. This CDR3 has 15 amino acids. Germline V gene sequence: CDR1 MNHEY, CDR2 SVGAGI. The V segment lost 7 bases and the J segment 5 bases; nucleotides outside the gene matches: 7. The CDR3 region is CASTPWTGNNSPLHF. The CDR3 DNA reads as TGTGCCAGCACACCGTGGACAGGGAATAATTCACCCCTCCACTTT.

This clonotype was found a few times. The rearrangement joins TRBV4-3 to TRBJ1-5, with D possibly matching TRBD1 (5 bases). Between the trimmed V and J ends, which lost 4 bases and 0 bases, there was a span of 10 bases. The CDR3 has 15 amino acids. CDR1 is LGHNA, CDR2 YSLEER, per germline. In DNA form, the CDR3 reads TGCGCCAGCAGCCCGGACATAACTAGCAATCAGCCCCAGCATTTT. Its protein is CASSPDITSNQPQHF.

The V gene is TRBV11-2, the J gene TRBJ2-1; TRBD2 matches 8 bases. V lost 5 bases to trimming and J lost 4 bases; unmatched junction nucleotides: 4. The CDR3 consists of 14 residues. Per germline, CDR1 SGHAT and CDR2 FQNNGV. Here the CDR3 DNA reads TGTGCCAGCAGCAGCCGGGGGGGATACAATGAGCAGTTCTTC. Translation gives CASSSRGGYNEQFF.

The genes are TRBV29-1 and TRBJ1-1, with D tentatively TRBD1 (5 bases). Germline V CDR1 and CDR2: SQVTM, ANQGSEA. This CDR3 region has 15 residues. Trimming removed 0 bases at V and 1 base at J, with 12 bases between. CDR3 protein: CSVEDIGAGNTEAFF. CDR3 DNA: TGCAGCGTTGAAGATATTGGGGCAGGGAACACTGAAGCTTTCTTT.

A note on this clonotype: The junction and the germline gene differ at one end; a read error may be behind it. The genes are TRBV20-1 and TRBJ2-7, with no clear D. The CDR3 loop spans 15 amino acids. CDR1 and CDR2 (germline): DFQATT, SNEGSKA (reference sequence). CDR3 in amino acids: CGARAYGGPTYEQYF. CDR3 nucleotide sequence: TGCGGTGCTAGAGCCTATGGTGGACCGACCTACGAGCAGTACTTC.

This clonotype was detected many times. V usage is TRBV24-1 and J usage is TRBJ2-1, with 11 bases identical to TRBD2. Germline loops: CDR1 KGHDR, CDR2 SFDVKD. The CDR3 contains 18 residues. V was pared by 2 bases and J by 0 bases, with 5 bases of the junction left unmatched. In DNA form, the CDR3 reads TGTGCCACCAGTGATTCCTCACTAGCGGGGGCCTCCTACAATGAGCAGTTCTTC. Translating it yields CATSDSSLAGASYNEQFF.

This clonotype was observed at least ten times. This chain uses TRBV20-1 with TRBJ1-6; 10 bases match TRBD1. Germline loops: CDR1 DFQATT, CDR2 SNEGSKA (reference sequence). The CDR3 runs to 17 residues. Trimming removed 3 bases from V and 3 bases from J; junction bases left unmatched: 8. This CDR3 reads CSARGGQGVFYNSPLHF. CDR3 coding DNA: TGCAGTGCTAGGGGCGGACAGGGGGTTTTCTATAATTCACCCCTCCACTTT.